The clone carrying this T cell receptor (beta chain) was observed many times. The data derive from a study of glioma-infiltrating T cells. The CDR3 totals 14 residues. Trimming took 5 bases from V and 2 from J; bases not matched to a gene: 2. CDR1 is MNHNS, CDR2 SASEGT, per germline. The iRepertoire nested amplicon-rescue multiplex PCR amplified TCR alpha and beta CDR3s from RNA. TCRdb redid the calling of the multiplex PCR reads with MiXCR, one entry per CDR3 protein. The table has 90,000 to 110,000 distinct CDR3 sequences, approximately 26% seen once. Sequenced: glioma tissue, nonneoplastic brain tissue, or PBMCs (not recorded which). This sequence was found in a human donor with low-grade glioma or glioblastoma, undergoing nonglioma brain surgery, or in good health (not recorded which). The rearrangement uses TRBV6-1 and TRBJ2-3; 9 nucleotides match TRBD1. The CDR3 is CASSRDRVTDTQYF. The CDR3, as DNA: TGTGCCAGCAGTAGGGACAGGGTCACAGATACGCAGTATTTT.